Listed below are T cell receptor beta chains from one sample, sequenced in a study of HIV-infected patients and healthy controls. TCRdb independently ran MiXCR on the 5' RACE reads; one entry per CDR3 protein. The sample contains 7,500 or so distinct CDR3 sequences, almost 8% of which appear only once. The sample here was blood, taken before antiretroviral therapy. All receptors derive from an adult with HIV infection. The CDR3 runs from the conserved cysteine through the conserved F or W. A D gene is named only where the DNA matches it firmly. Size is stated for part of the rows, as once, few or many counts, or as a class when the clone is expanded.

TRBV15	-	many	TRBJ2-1	TGTGCCACCAGCAGACCCGGTTCCAACAATGAGCAGTTCTTC	CATSRPGSNNEQFF
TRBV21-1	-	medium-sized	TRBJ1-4	TGTGCCAGCAGCTTCCAGGGGGCAACTAATGAAAAACTGTTTTTT	CASSFQGATNEKLFF
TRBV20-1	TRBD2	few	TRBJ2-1	TGCAGTGCTAGAGATCGGTCGGAGCGGGGGGGGAAGATTGAGCAGTTCTTC	CSARDRSERGGKIEQFF
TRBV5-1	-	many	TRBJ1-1	TGCGCCAGCAGGAGAGGGACTGAAGCTTTCTTT	CASRRGTEAFF
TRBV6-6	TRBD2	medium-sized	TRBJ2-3	TGTGCCAGCAGTTACCCTCTAGCGGGGGGAAACACAGATACGCAGTATTTT	CASSYPLAGGNTDTQYF
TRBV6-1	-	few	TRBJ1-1	TGTGCCAGCGGGAGACCTTACACTGAAGCTTTCTTT	CASGRPYTEAFF
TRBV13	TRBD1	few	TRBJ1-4	TGTGCCAGCAGCCCACCGGGACAGTATAATGAAAAACTGTTTTTT	CASSPPGQYNEKLFF
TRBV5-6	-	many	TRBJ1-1	TGTGCCAGCAGCATCGATCGTAGGCCTGAAGCTTTCTTT	CASSIDRRPEAFF
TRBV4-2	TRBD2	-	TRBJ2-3	TGTGCCAGCAGCCAAGAAGTTCGGGGGGCAGATACGCAGTATTTT	CASSQEVRGADTQYF
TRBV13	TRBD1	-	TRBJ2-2	TGTGCCAGCAGCCTGACGGGACAGGGGAACACCGGGGAGCTGTTTTTT	CASSLTGQGNTGELFF
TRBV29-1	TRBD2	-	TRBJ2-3	TGCAGCGTAGGCGGGGGAGGTTTGGATACGCAGTATTTT	CSVGGGGLDTQYF
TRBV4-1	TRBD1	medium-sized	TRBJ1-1	TGCGCCAGCAGCCACACAACAGGGGGCGATACTGAAGCTTTCTTT	CASSHTTGGDTEAFF
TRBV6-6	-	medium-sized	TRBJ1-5	TGTGCCAGCAGGACCACAGGGCTCAATCAGCCCCAGCATTTT	CASRTTGLNQPQHF
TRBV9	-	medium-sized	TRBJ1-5	TGTGCCAGCAGCGTTTCCTGGGACAACAATCAGCCCCAGCATTTT	CASSVSWDNNQPQHF
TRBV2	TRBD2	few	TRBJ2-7	TGTGCCAGCAGTGCAGCTAGCGGGAGACTAAGCTACGAGCAGTACTTC	CASSAASGRLSYEQYF
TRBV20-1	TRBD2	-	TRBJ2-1	TGCAGTGCTAGAGGGGGAGGGACCTCGCTCTATGAGCAGTTCTTC	CSARGGGTSLYEQFF
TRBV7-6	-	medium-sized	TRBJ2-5	TGTGCCAGCAGCTTAGACGGTTCCACCCAAGAGACCCAGTACTTC	CASSLDGSTQETQYF
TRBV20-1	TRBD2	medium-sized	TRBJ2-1	TGCAGTGCTAGACAAGCGGGAGAATACAATGAGCAGTTCTTC	CSARQAGEYNEQFF
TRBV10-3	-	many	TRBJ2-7	TGTGCCATCATGGGCGGCTCCTACGAGCAGTACTTC	CAIMGGSYEQYF
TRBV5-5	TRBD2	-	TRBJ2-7	TGTGCCAGCAGCCCGAGACTAGCGGGAGACGAGCAGTACTTC	CASSPRLAGDEQYF
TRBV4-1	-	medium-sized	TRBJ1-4	TGCGCCAGCAGCCCCCGGACTCTGGGGGATGAAAAACTGTTTTTT	CASSPRTLGDEKLFF
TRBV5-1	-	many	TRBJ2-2	TGCGCCAGCAGCCCTTCGACAGGCGTCGCTACCGGGGAGCTGTTTTTT	CASSPSTGVATGELFF
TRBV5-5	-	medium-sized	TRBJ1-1	TGTGCCAGCAGCTTTCTTAGGAGGGGCACTGAAGCTTTCTTT	CASSFLRRGTEAFF
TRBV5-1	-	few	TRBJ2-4	TGCGCCAGCGGGAGTGTCGCCGGGAACATTCAGTACTTC	CASGSVAGNIQYF
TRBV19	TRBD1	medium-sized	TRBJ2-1	TGTGCCAGTAGTAGGGACAGGCGAAATGAGCAGTTCTTC	CASSRDRRNEQFF
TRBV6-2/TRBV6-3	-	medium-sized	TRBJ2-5	TGTGCCAGCAGCTACACTACGGAGACCCAGTACTTC	CASSYTTETQYF
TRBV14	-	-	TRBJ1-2	TGTGCCAGCAGCCCGACAGGACTTGCCCATGGCTACACCTTC	CASSPTGLAHGYTF
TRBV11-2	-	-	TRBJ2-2	TGTGCCAGCAGCTTATTGACAGGGAACACCGGGGAGCTGTTTTTT	CASSLLTGNTGELFF
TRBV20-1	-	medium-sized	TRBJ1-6	TGCAGTGCTAGAGAAAAGGGAGCCTATAATTCACCCCTCCACTTT	CSAREKGAYNSPLHF
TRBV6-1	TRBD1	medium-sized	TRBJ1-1	TGTGCCAGCAGTGAAACTCCGGGACAGGGGAACACTGAAGCTTTCTTT	CASSETPGQGNTEAFF
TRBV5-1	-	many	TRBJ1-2	TGCGCCAGCAGCTCAGAAAGAGGGGCTGAGGGCTACACCTTC	CASSSERGAEGYTF
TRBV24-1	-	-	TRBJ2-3	TGTGCCACCAGTGATTTGGCATTTCCAGATACGCAGTATTTT	CATSDLAFPDTQYF
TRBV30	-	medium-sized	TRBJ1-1	TGTGCCTCGCACATAACTCAGACAGGCCGTGATGAAGCTTTCTTT	CASHITQTGRDEAFF
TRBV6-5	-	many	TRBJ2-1	TGTGCCAGCAGTCACAGCTCCAGGGGAGGCAAAAGCTACAATGAGCAGTTCTTC	CASSHSSRGGKSYNEQFF
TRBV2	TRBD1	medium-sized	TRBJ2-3	TGTGCCAGCAGTGAAGACAGGGGGGGCACAGATACGCAGTATTTT	CASSEDRGGTDTQYF
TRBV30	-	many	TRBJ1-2	TGTGCCTGGAGTGTAGGGGCCGGCTACACCTTC	CAWSVGAGYTF
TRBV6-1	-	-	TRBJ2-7	TGTGCCAGCAGCGGCGAGTACGAGCAGTACTTC	CASSGEYEQYF
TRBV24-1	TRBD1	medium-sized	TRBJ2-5	TGTGCCACTCAGGGACAGCCACAAGAGACCCAGTACTTC	CATQGQPQETQYF
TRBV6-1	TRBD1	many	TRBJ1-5	TGTGCCAGCAGTCAGAATCCGACAGGGAGGGCAAATCAGCCCCAGCATTTT	CASSQNPTGRANQPQHF
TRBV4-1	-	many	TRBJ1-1	TGCGCCAGCAGCCAAGATCATGGGGGAATAAACACTGAAGCTTTCTTT	CASSQDHGGINTEAFF
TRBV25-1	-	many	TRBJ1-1	TGTGCCAGCAGTCGAGGGGGATACAGTGAAGCTTTCTTT	CASSRGGYSEAFF
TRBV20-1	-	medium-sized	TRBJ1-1	TGCAGTGCTAGAGTATCAGGGGTGAACACTGAAGCTTTCTTT	CSARVSGVNTEAFF
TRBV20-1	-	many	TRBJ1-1	TGCAGTGCGGGGGACCTAGACCCTGAAGCTTTCTTT	CSAGDLDPEAFF
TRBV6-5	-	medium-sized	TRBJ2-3	TGTGCCAGCAGCTCCCTCATGGATACGCAGTATTTT	CASSSLMDTQYF
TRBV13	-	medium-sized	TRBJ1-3	TGTGCCAGCAGCTTAAACATTAGGGGCTCTGGAAACACCATATATTTT	CASSLNIRGSGNTIYF
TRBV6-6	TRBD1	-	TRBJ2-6	TGTGCCAGCAGTGACAGGGAAAAGCTTGGGGCCAACGTCCTGACTTTC	CASSDREKLGANVLTF
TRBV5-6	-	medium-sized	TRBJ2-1	TGTGCCAGCAGCTTGGTGGGGGCGCACCGCGATGAGCAGTTCTTC	CASSLVGAHRDEQFF
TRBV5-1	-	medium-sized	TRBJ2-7	TGCGCCAGCAGCTTGTTCCTGGGGTACGAGCAGTACTTC	CASSLFLGYEQYF
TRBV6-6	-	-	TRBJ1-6	TGTGCCAGCAGTTATGAGGGGTCCTCACCCCTCCACTTT	CASSYEGSSPLHF
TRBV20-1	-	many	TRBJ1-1	TGCAGTGCTAGAGTAAAGGGACAGAACACTGAAGCTTTCTTT	CSARVKGQNTEAFF
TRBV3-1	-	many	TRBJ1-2	TGTGCCAGCAGCCACCAGGTGTTTTATGGCTACACCTTC	CASSHQVFYGYTF
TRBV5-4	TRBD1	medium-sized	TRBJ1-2	TGTGCCAGCAGCATGAGGACAGGGTATGGCTACACCTTC	CASSMRTGYGYTF
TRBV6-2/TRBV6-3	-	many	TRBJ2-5	TGTGCCAGCAGTCGGAATACGAAAGAGACCCAGTACTTC	CASSRNTKETQYF
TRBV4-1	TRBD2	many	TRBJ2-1	TGCGCCAGCAGCCAAGATCGATCTAGCGGGTGGAACAATGAGCAGTTCTTC	CASSQDRSSGWNNEQFF
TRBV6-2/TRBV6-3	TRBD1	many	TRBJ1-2	TGTGCCAGCAGGCTACCGGGACAGGGTTATGGCTACACCTTC	CASRLPGQGYGYTF
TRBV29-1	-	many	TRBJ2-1	TGCAGCGTTGAGGGCCAGAGCTCCTACAATGAGCAGTTCTTC	CSVEGQSSYNEQFF
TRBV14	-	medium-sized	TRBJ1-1	TGTGCCAGCAGCCCTGAAACGCCCAACACTGAAGCTTTCTTT	CASSPETPNTEAFF
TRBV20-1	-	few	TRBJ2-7	TGCAGTGCTAACAACCGGGAGCGGCTAAGCTACGAGCAGTACTTC	CSANNRERLSYEQYF
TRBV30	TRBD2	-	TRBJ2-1	TGTGCCTGGGGGGTAGCGGGGGCCACTTCCCAGCAGTTCTTC	CAWGVAGATSQQFF